Following are 31 T cell receptor beta chains from one sample sequenced in a study of T cells in women clearing cervical HPV infection. The protocol was immunoSEQ multiplex PCR, while the TCRdb copy is restricted to in-frame clones and leaves out a portion. The sample spans 40,000 or so clones; the ten largest clones claim approximately 5.9%. Sequencing was carried out using blood buffy coat. The source of these receptors is a woman aged 18 to 75 with a cervical HPV16 infection that either progressed to CIN3+ or cleared (not recorded which).

As concerns this clone: The read comes to an end 3 residues before the CDR3 does, leaving the germline J gene to fill in the end. The V call is TRBV6-2 or TRBV6-3, the J call TRBJ1-5; maybe TRBD1 (6 bases). V was trimmed by 4 bases and J by 4 bases, leaving 14 bases between them. This CDR3 is 15 amino acids long. CDR1 is MNHEY, CDR2 SVGEGT, per germline. The CDR3 sequence: CASSSQGIRNQPQHF. Incomplete CDR3 DNA: TGTGCCAGCAGTTCACAGGGTATAAGGAATCAGCCC.

In regard to this clone: Read coverage stops 3 residues before the CDR3 terminus; the germline J gene supplies the remainder. The chain is built from TRBV5-1 and TRBJ1-4; D might be TRBD1 (5 bases). Germline values: CDR1 SGHRS, CDR2 YFSETQ. This CDR3 spans 14 amino acids. The CDR3 spells CASSDPSGANVLFF. The sequenced part of the CDR3 DNA is TGCGCCAGCAGTGACCCCTCTGGGGCCAACGTA.

On this clone itself: Read sequence stops 3 residues before the CDR3 end, and the germline J gene provides the missing end. Additional DNA sequences in this sample encode the identical CDR3. The chain uses TRBV18 and TRBJ1-3, with no clear D. V shed 5 bases and J shed 0 bases, with 8 bases lying between them. In germline, CDR1 is KGHSH, CDR2 LQKENI. CDR3 length: 14 amino acids. The CDR3 loop reads CASSADNSGNTIYF. The sequenced CDR3 bases are TGTGCCAGCTCAGCTGACAACTCTGGAAACACC. The entire variable domain, with the rest obtained from reference TRBV18 and TRBJ1-3, is as follows: NAGVMQNPRHLVRRRGQEARLRCSPMKGHSHVYWYRQLPEEGLKFMVYLQKENIIDESGMPKERFSAEFPKEGPSILRIQQVVRGDSAAYFCASSADNSGNTIYFGEGSWLTVV.

As for this clone: The CDR3 end lies 3 residues beyond the end of the read and is filled in from the germline J gene. The V and J genes are TRBV2 and TRBJ1-2; the match to TRBD1 covers 7 bases. Per the germline V gene, CDR1 is SNHLY and CDR2 is FYNNEI. This CDR3 contains 16 residues. The sequenced part of the CDR3 DNA is TGTGCCAGCAGTGAAGGGCCAGGGGGAATCCCAGATACC. It is translated as CASSEGPGGIPDT. From start to end, the CDR3 is CASSEGPGGIPDTYTF.

CDR3 amino acids: CASRRRGLDYGYTF. The sequenced part of the CDR3 DNA is TGTGCCAGTAGACGCAGGGGGCTGGACTATGGC. J is TRBJ1-2 and V is TRBV19, with 8 bases fitting TRBD1. The read is 3 residues too short to cover the CDR3 end, so that end is filled in from the germline J gene. J was trimmed by 3 bases and V by 6 bases; bases with no gene match: 6. The CDR3 is made up of 14 amino acids. Germline CDR1 reads LNHDA; CDR2 reads SQIVND (reference sequence).

A note on this clone: The read gets to within 3 residues of the CDR3 end, and the germline J gene fills in the rest. This chain joins TRBV6-2 or TRBV6-3 and TRBJ1-1, with D perhaps matching TRBD1 (5 bases). In germline, CDR1 is MNHEY, CDR2 SVGEGT. The germline V and J ends were trimmed by 6 bases and 4 bases, with 15 bases remaining between them. The CDR3 contains 14 residues. The part of the CDR3 DNA that was read is TGTGCCAGCAGCTTTCAGGGATTCGGCACTGAA. Protein product: CASSFQGFGTE. The whole CDR3 region reads CASSFQGFGTEAFF.

Regarding this clone: The missing CDR3 end, 3 residues past where the read stops, is filled in from the germline J gene. V and J are TRBV7-3 and TRBJ1-1; possible D gene TRBD1, 6 bases. From germline, CDR1 is SGHTA and CDR2 FQGTGA. The length of the CDR3 is 12 residues. The CDR3 region is CASSSAGAGAFF. The CDR3 DNA, read in part, is TGTGCCAGCAGCTCGGCGGGGGCTGGA.

A word on this clone: Sequencing ends 3 residues short of the CDR3 end; the germline J gene provides the rest. This chain connects TRBV6-2 or TRBV6-3 to TRBJ2-3, with 9 bases aligning to TRBD1. This CDR3 contains 13 residues. The V and J ends lost 7 bases and 4 bases, in that order; junction bases with no gene match: 3. Germline loops: CDR1 MNHEY, CDR2 SVGEGT. CDR3 DNA, as far as it was read: TGTGCCAGCAAACAGGGGGCGGCAGATACG. Amino acids: CASKQGAADT. The entire CDR3 sequence reads CASKQGAADTQYF.

A remark on this clone: The CDR3 end falls 3 residues outside the read, so it is completed with the germline J gene. The chain carries TRBV2 and TRBJ2-7; tentative D call: TRBD1 (5 bases). V was trimmed by 5 bases and J by 0 bases, leaving 11 bases between them. This CDR3 contains 14 residues. Looked up from germline, CDR1 is SNHLY and CDR2 is FYNNEI. The CDR3 spells CASSKDSYSYEQYF. The sequenced CDR3 bases are TGTGCCAGCAGTAAAGACAGCTACTCCTACGAG.

The CDR3 DNA, read in part, is TGTGCCAGCAGTGGGCGGGGCGTCTATGGC. Translated, it gives CASSGRGVYG. The full CDR3 sequence reads CASSGRGVYGYTF. V usage is TRBV2 and J usage is TRBJ1-2, with D possibly TRBD1 on 5 matching bases. The sequence runs out 3 residues before the end of the CDR3; the remainder is reconstructed from the germline J gene. The V gene's germline CDR1 is SNHLY and CDR2 FYNNEI. There are 13 residues in the CDR3. V was pared by 4 bases and J by 4 bases, with 10 bases between.

This clone counts as medium-sized by frequency. The CDR3 end falls 3 residues outside the read, so it is completed with the germline J gene. The gene calls are TRBV29-1 and TRBJ1-1; a weak D match, TRBD1 (5 bases). Germline CDR1 SQVTM, CDR2 ANQGSEA. The CDR3 is made up of 16 amino acids. V shed 2 bases and J shed 4 bases, with 20 bases lying between them. The chain's CDR3 is CSVESRLRGGFTEAFF. The CDR3 DNA, read in part, is TGCAGCGTTGAATCCCGGCTTAGGGGAGGCTTCACTGAA.

Comment on this clone: The read is 3 residues too short to cover the CDR3 end, so that end is filled in from the germline J gene. This chain connects TRBV28 to TRBJ2-7, with 7 nucleotides matching TRBD1. The CDR3 runs to 13 residues. Germline CDR1 and CDR2: MDHEN and SYDVKM. V shed 6 bases, J shed 3 bases, and the junction held 5 bases outside the gene matches. CDR3 loop: CASSRGTVYEQYF. The part of the CDR3 DNA that was read is TGTGCCAGCAGCCGAGGGACAGTCTACGAG.

Concerning this clone: The DNA ends 3 residues before the CDR3 does, and the rest of the CDR3 is filled in from the germline J gene. The chain couples TRBV20-1 to TRBJ2-3; 8 bases are shared with TRBD2. This CDR3 has 16 amino acids. CDR1 and CDR2 (germline): DFQATT, SNEGSKA (reference sequence). V gave up 4 bases and J gave up 6 bases; unmatched junction bases: 15. This CDR3 reads CSATKTQSSGVDTQYF. CDR3 bases read: TGCAGTGCTACAAAAACCCAGAGTAGCGGGGTGGATACG.

Comment on this clone: The missing CDR3 end, 3 residues past where the read stops, is filled in from the germline J gene. The chain joins TRBV7-6 to TRBJ2-7, with 8 positions matching TRBD2. CDR1 SGHVS and CDR2 FNYEAQ come from the germline V gene. V trimming: 4 bases; J trimming: 3 bases; junction bases outside the gene matches: 8. CDR3 length: 15 residues. Here the CDR3 reads CASSSIAGSGYEQYF. The sequenced CDR3 bases are TGTGCCAGCAGCTCGATAGCGGGGTCAGGCTACGAG.

Turning to this clone: The read ends 3 residues before the CDR3 terminus; that terminus is restored from the germline J gene. This chain joins TRBV19 and TRBJ2-1; 7 nucleotides match TRBD2. The CDR3 is 14 amino acids. Germline V lookup: CDR1 LNHDA, CDR2 SQIVND (reference sequence). V dropped 3 bases and J dropped 3; count of bases not matched to a gene: 2. The covered CDR3 bases are TGTGCCAGTAGTATTGGGACTAACTACAATGAG. It is translated as CASSIGTNYNE. The whole CDR3 reads CASSIGTNYNEQFF.

In the case of this clone: The CDR3 end falls 3 residues outside the read, so it is completed with the germline J gene. This chain joins TRBV19 and TRBJ2-1, with 9 nucleotides matching TRBD1. Germline assignment: CDR1 LNHDA and CDR2 SQIVND (reference sequence). The CDR3 is 14 amino acids. V trimming: 7 bases; J trimming: 6 bases; junction bases outside the gene matches: 7. The CDR3 DNA, read in part, is TGTGCCAGTAACCCGGGACAGGGAAGCAATGAG. Translation gives CASNPGQGSNE. The full CDR3 protein is CASNPGQGSNEQFF.

CDR3 region: CASSLAGTGGLSQYF. Incomplete CDR3 DNA: TGTGCCAGCAGCTTGGCCGGGACAGGGGGGCTTAGT. The chain uses TRBV5-4 and TRBJ2-4; 11 bases fit TRBD1. The CDR3 extends 3 residues past the end of the read, so its final part is completed from the germline J gene. CDR1 is SGHNT and CDR2 is YYREEE in the germline V gene (reference sequence). CDR3 length equals 15 residues.

As to this clone: The DNA ends 3 residues before the CDR3 does, and the rest of the CDR3 is filled in from the germline J gene. This chain links TRBV20-1 with TRBJ1-2, with D hard to call. Germline V gene sequence: CDR1 DFQATT, CDR2 SNEGSKA (reference sequence). The CDR3 covers 12 residues. V was shortened by 0 bases and J by 2 bases, with 4 bases between the two germline ends. CDR3 bases read: TGCAGTGCTAGAGACGGGAACTATGGC. It codes for CSARDGNYG. In full, the CDR3 is CSARDGNYGYTF.

Concerning this clone: The read ends 3 residues before the CDR3 terminus; that terminus is restored from the germline J gene. The chain combines TRBV5-1 with TRBJ2-5; 10 nucleotides align to TRBD1. This CDR3 region has 16 residues. Losses at the gene ends were 3 bases for V and 5 bases for J; bases not matched to a gene: 10. Germline V gene sequence: CDR1 SGHRS, CDR2 YFSETQ. CDR3 DNA, as far as it was read: TGCGCCAGCAGCTCAACGGACAGGGGGAACCTGGAGACC. It yields the protein CASSSTDRGNLET. The entire CDR3 protein reads CASSSTDRGNLETQYF.

A word on this clone: The read stops 3 residues short of the end of the CDR3; the missing end is completed from the germline J gene. The chain employs TRBV7-2 and TRBJ1-1; perhaps TRBD1 as D (6 bases). The length of the CDR3 is 12 residues. Per germline, CDR1 SGHTA and CDR2 FQGNSA. The sequenced CDR3 bases are TGTGCCAGCAACGCCGGACAGAGCAAA. Amino acid sequence: CASNAGQSK. The complete CDR3 reads CASNAGQSKAFF. Variable domain in full (rest from reference TRBV7-2 and TRBJ1-1): GAGVSQSPSNKVTEKGKDVELRCDPISGHTALYWYRQSLGQGLEFLIYFQGNSAPDKSGLPSDRFSAERTGGSVSTLTIQRTQQEDSAVYLCASNAGQSKAFFGQGTRLTVV.

On this clone: Read coverage stops 3 residues before the CDR3 terminus; the germline J gene supplies the remainder. The rearrangement links TRBV18 to TRBJ1-2; a possible D gene is TRBD1 (5 bases). Germline V CDR1 and CDR2: KGHSH, LQKENI. The CDR3 covers 15 residues. CDR3 bases read: TGTGCCAGCTCTCCCACTAGCGGGGGACCCTACGAC. This sequence encodes CASSPTSGGPYD. The entire CDR3 protein reads CASSPTSGGPYDYTF. Based on the CDR3 plus reference TRBV18 and TRBJ1-2, the full variable domain is NAGVMQNPRHLVRRRGQEARLRCSPMKGHSHVYWYRQLPEEGLKFMVYLQKENIIDESGMPKERFSAEFPKEGPSILRIQQVVRGDSAAYFCASSPTSGGPYDYTFGSGTRLTVV.

A word on this clone: The missing CDR3 end, 3 residues past where the read stops, is filled in from the germline J gene. This rearrangement joins TRBV7-9 to TRBJ1-5; weak D call: TRBD1 (6 bases). CDR3 length equals 14 residues. Per germline, CDR1 SEHNR and CDR2 FQNEAQ (reference sequence). The V end was cut by 5 bases, the J end by 7 bases, with 15 bases between. Incomplete CDR3 DNA: TGTGCCAGCAGCCCTACAGGGATGGGACAGCCC. This encodes CASSPTGMGQP. The CDR3 in its entirety is CASSPTGMGQPQHF.

As for this clone: The read terminates 3 residues before the CDR3 end, so the remaining end is supplied by the germline J gene. This chain connects TRBV5-1 to TRBJ1-2; TRBD1 matches at 10 bases. The junction had 9 bases not matched to a gene; V was cut back by 1 base and J by 6 bases. Germline CDR1 SGHRS, CDR2 YFSETQ. The CDR3 sequence is 16 residues long. This CDR3 reads CASSLYPGQGWDGYTF. The sequenced CDR3 bases are TGCGCCAGCAGCTTGTATCCGGGACAGGGGTGGGATGGC.

The CDR3 is CASSPPEQGASGQYF. The CDR3 bases that were read are TGTGCCAGCTCACCACCGGAACAGGGGGCAAGTGGT. The chain is built from TRBV18 and TRBJ2-4, with 9 nucleotides matching TRBD1. The missing CDR3 end, 3 residues past where the read stops, is filled in from the germline J gene. This CDR3 spans 15 amino acids. Germline CDR1 and CDR2: KGHSH and LQKENI.

In regard to this clone: The read terminates 3 residues ahead of where the CDR3 ends, so the germline J gene completes it. This chain joins TRBV5-1 and TRBJ2-2; the match to TRBD2 covers 9 bases. V trimming: 3 bases; J trimming: 2 bases; junction bases outside the gene matches: 5. The CDR3 is 16 amino acids. Germline V gene data show CDR1 as SGHRS and CDR2 as YFSETQ. Incomplete CDR3 DNA: TGCGCCAGCAGCTCAAATAGCGGGAGTAACACCGGGGAG. Residues: CASSSNSGSNTGE. The entire CDR3 protein reads CASSSNSGSNTGELFF. The full variable domain, completed using reference TRBV5-1 and TRBJ2-2, is KAGVTQTPRYLIKTRGQQVTLSCSPISGHRSVSWYQQTPGQGLQFLFEYFSETQRNKGNFPGRFSGRQFSNSRSEMNVSTLELGDSALYLCASSSNSGSNTGELFFGEGSRLTVL.

Worth noting for this clone: The read gets to within 3 residues of the CDR3 end, and the germline J gene fills in the rest. The J gene is TRBJ2-2, the V gene TRBV5-1, with a possible D match to TRBD1 (6 bases). This CDR3 has 13 residues. V was cut by 4 bases and J by 7 bases, with 11 bases left in between. Germline CDR1 SGHRS, CDR2 YFSETQ. The CDR3 reads CASSPNRDGELFF. Partial CDR3 DNA: TGCGCCAGCAGCCCCAACAGGGACGGGGAG.

On this clone itself: The CDR3 end lies 3 residues beyond the end of the read and is filled in from the germline J gene. This chain links TRBV7-9 with TRBJ1-2; no definite D call. Per the germline V gene, CDR1 is SEHNR and CDR2 is FQNEAQ (reference sequence). The CDR3 consists of 12 residues. Partial CDR3 DNA: TGTGCCAGCAGCCCGCTGTCAGATACC. Its protein product is CASSPLSDT. The whole CDR3 sequence is CASSPLSDTYTF.

As concerns this clone: The read stops 3 residues short of the end of the CDR3; the missing end is completed from the germline J gene. This chain uses TRBV30 with TRBJ2-5, with no clear D. The CDR3 covers 12 residues. From germline, CDR1 is GTSNPN and CDR2 SVGIG (reference sequence). Deletions cut 3 bases from V and 7 bases from J, with 12 bases between. The CDR3 reads CAWSLIVGTQYF. CDR3 bases read: TGTGCCTGGAGCCTAATTGTTGGGACC.

CDR3 amino acids: CASSSSGNDYTF. Partial CDR3 DNA: TGTGCCAGCTCATCGTCTGGCAATGAC. The chain is built from TRBV18 and TRBJ1-2; D is undetermined. The CDR3 extends 3 residues past the end of the read, so its final part is completed from the germline J gene. Germline lookup yields CDR1 KGHSH and CDR2 LQKENI. The CDR3 loop spans 12 amino acids.

Points on this clone: Coverage ceases 3 residues before the CDR3 finishes, and the germline J gene fills in the end. V and J are TRBV18 and TRBJ2-7; D perhaps matches TRBD1 (6 bases). V lost 3 bases to trimming and J lost 2 bases, with 8 bases between them. The germline CDR1 and CDR2 sequences are KGHSH and LQKENI. The CDR3 is 13 amino acids. The CDR3 region is CASSPDRPYEQYF. The CDR3 DNA, read in part, is TGTGCCAGCTCACCGGACAGACCCTACGAG. Together with reference TRBV18 and TRBJ2-7, the CDR3 gives the full variable domain: NAGVMQNPRHLVRRRGQEARLRCSPMKGHSHVYWYRQLPEEGLKFMVYLQKENIIDESGMPKERFSAEFPKEGPSILRIQQVVRGDSAAYFCASSPDRPYEQYFGPGTRLTVT.

With regard to this clone: The read finishes 3 residues shy of the CDR3 end, and the germline J gene is used to complete it. V and J are TRBV5-1 and TRBJ2-5; TRBD2 might be the D (6 bases). The CDR3 covers 14 residues. Trimming removed 0 bases at V and 2 bases at J, with 8 bases between. CDR1 SGHRS and CDR2 YFSETQ come from the germline V gene. Partial CDR3 DNA: TGCGCCAGCAGCTTGGTGGGGGGTCAAGAGACC. Translation gives CASSLVGGQET. The full CDR3 sequence reads CASSLVGGQETQYF.